This is a list of T cell receptor beta chains from one sample in a study of OX40 agonist ivuxolimab in advanced cancers. Method: immunoSEQ multiplex PCR; TCRdb's copy keeps in-frame clones and lacks some. The data contain about 45,000 clones, around 90% of them seen just once; the ten biggest clones take up about 19%. This specimen was CD4+ or CD8+ T cells sorted from blood, taken in a trial of the OX40 agonist ivuxolimab. These receptors all come from an adult with an advanced solid tumor such as melanoma, head and neck, liver or kidney cancer. The CDR3 runs from the conserved cysteine through the conserved F or W. Fields, in order: D gene, V gene, J gene, CDR3 length, clone size, CDR3 DNA, CDR3 protein. The D gene is left open where the match is weak. For some rows the clone size is stated as once, few or many, or as a class when expanded; others skip it.

.	TRBV2	TRBJ1-3	17	.	TGTGCCAGCAGTGAATTGACGAGGGAGGCGTGGGGAAACACCATATATTTT	CASSELTREAWGNTIYF
.	TRBV28	TRBJ1-5	13	.	TGTGCCAGCGGGCAGAATAGCAATCAGCCCCAGCATTTT	CASGQNSNQPQHF
TRBD1	TRBV7-8	TRBJ1-1	15	.	TGTGCCAGCAGCTTAGTTCCAGGGGGTTTGTCTGAAGCTTTCTTT	CASSLVPGGLSEAFF
.	TRBV28	TRBJ2-1	15	.	TGTGCCAGCAGTTTATCCGGGGGATCCTACAATGAGCAGTTCTTC	CASSLSGGSYNEQFF
TRBD2	TRBV13	TRBJ2-2	14	.	TGTGCCAGCAGCACGGGAGGGCCGGGCGGGGAGCTGTTTTTT	CASSTGGPGGELFF
TRBD2	TRBV7-9	TRBJ2-7	16	.	TGTGCCAGCAGCTACATAGCGGGAGTGACCTCCTACGAGCAGTACTTC	CASSYIAGVTSYEQYF
TRBD2	TRBV7-6	TRBJ2-2	17	.	TGTGCCAGCAGCTTAGCCCTAGCGGGAGGAGACACCGGGGAGCTGTTTTTT	CASSLALAGGDTGELFF
.	TRBV30	TRBJ2-5	11	.	TGTGCCAACGATTATAGAGAGACCCAGTACTTC	CANDYRETQYF
.	TRBV11-1	TRBJ2-7	15	.	TGTGCCAGCAGCTTGGGGAGCAGGTTCGCCTACGAGCAGTACTTC	CASSLGSRFAYEQYF
.	TRBV28	TRBJ1-2	13	.	TGTGCCAGCAGTTTGGCGGATACCTATGGCTACACCTTC	CASSLADTYGYTF
.	TRBV5-1	TRBJ2-1	12	.	TGCGCCAGCAGCTTGAGGTGGGATGAGCAGTTCTTC	CASSLRWDEQFF
TRBD2	TRBV4-2	TRBJ2-5	17	.	TGTGCCAGCAGCAGGGGACTAGCGGGAGGGGTCCAAGAGACCCAGTACTTC	CASSRGLAGGVQETQYF
.	TRBV27	TRBJ2-7	14	.	TGTGCCAGCAGTTTATCGGGGGGCTCCTACGAGCAGTACTTC	CASSLSGGSYEQYF
.	TRBV15	TRBJ2-7	15	.	TGTGCCACCAGCATCGATAGGACAGAAAATTACGAGCAGTACTTC	CATSIDRTENYEQYF
TRBD1	TRBV7-9	TRBJ2-7	16	.	TGTGCCAGCAGCTCCCAATCCGGGACAGGACCCTACGAGCAGTACTTC	CASSSQSGTGPYEQYF
.	TRBV7-8	TRBJ2-5	16	.	TGTGCCAGCAGCTTAGAGTTCAGTTTTCTACAAGAGACCCAGTACTTC	CASSLEFSFLQETQYF
TRBD1	TRBV6-1	TRBJ2-5	14	.	TGTGCCAGCAGTGAAGGACAGGGGGCGCAGACCCAGTACTTC	CASSEGQGAQTQYF
.	TRBV9	TRBJ2-7	15	.	TGTGCCAGCAGCGTAGGTCCGGATGCACCCTACGAGCAGTACTTC	CASSVGPDAPYEQYF
.	TRBV28	TRBJ2-5	14	.	TGTGCCACCCAAACTCTATGGGGTCAAGAGACCCAGTACTTC	CATQTLWGQETQYF
TRBD2	TRBV4-2	TRBJ2-7	16	.	TGTGCCAGCAGCCAAGCCCTAGCGGGGGGCTCCTACGAGCAGTACTTC	CASSQALAGGSYEQYF
.	TRBV6-6	TRBJ2-3	15	.	TGTGCCAGCAGTCAGGCAGTGGTGAGCACAGATACGCAGTATTTT	CASSQAVVSTDTQYF
TRBD1	TRBV11-2	TRBJ1-1	18	.	TGTGCCAGCAGCTTAGCCTCGACAGGGGGTGATATGAACACTGAAGCTTTCTTT	CASSLASTGGDMNTEAFF
.	TRBV9	TRBJ2-2	17	.	TGTGCCAGCAGCGTAGTCGCGCAGGAGCCGAACACCGGGGAGCTGTTTTTT	CASSVVAQEPNTGELFF
.	TRBV19	TRBJ1-2	14	.	TGTGCCAGTAGTTTGGGAGCTTTTTCCTATGGCTACACCTTC	CASSLGAFSYGYTF
TRBD1	TRBV15	TRBJ2-7	14	.	TGTGCCACCAGCGGGACAGGGACAATCGTGGCGCAGTACTTC	CATSGTGTIVAQYF
.	TRBV27	TRBJ2-7	15	.	TGTGCCAGCAGCCTATCCTCTACAGGGAACTACGAGCAGTACTTC	CASSLSSTGNYEQYF
TRBD2	TRBV5-1	TRBJ2-1	17	.	TGCGCCAGCAGCTCACGACTAGCCTTTGACGGCAACAATGAGCAGTTCTTC	CASSSRLAFDGNNEQFF
TRBD2	TRBV28	TRBJ2-1	16	.	TGTGCCAGCAGCCTCGGAGGACTAGCGGCCAACAATGAGCAGTTCTTC	CASSLGGLAANNEQFF
.	TRBV11-2	TRBJ2-3	14	.	TGTGCCAGCAGCTCCTCCGCGAGCACAGATACGCAGTATTTT	CASSSSASTDTQYF
TRBD2	TRBV7-9	TRBJ2-7	15	few	TGTGCCAGCAGCTTAGCTCCAGCGGGGGGATACGAGCAGTACTTC	CASSLAPAGGYEQYF
TRBD1	TRBV6-1	TRBJ2-2	15	.	TGTGCCAGCACTCCGTTGACAGGGGGCGCCGGGGAGCTGTTTTTT	CASTPLTGGAGELFF
.	TRBV6-5	TRBJ2-7	16	.	TGTGCCAGCAGTTACTCGATAACAAGACAAGGATACGAGCAGTACTTC	CASSYSITRQGYEQYF
TRBD1	TRBV30	TRBJ2-2	12	.	TGTGCCTGGGGACAGGGGGTCGGGGAGCTGTTTTTT	CAWGQGVGELFF
.	TRBV4-2	TRBJ2-1	15	.	TGTGCCAGCAGCCAAGACTCGGGACTGAGCAATGAGCAGTTCTTC	CASSQDSGLSNEQFF
.	TRBV7-9	TRBJ1-4	16	.	TGTGCCAGCAGCTTAGGGCCGGCCACAACTAATGAAAAACTGTTTTTT	CASSLGPATTNEKLFF
.	TRBV5-1	TRBJ2-1	13	.	TGCGCCAGCAGCGACGGTTCCTACAATGAGCAGTTCTTC	CASSDGSYNEQFF
.	TRBV28	TRBJ1-4	18	.	TGTGCCAGCAGTTTAGGCGCCATGGGGGGAGCAACTAATGAAAAACTGTTTTTT	CASSLGAMGGATNEKLFF
TRBD1	TRBV5-6	TRBJ1-2	14	.	TGTGCCAGCAGCTTCGGGGACAGGGACTATGGCTACACCTTC	CASSFGDRDYGYTF
TRBD2	TRBV29-1	TRBJ2-7	16	.	TGCAGCGTTGAAGGCCCGGGACTAGCGAACTCCTACGAGCAGTACTTC	CSVEGPGLANSYEQYF
TRBD1	TRBV5-4	TRBJ2-7	15	.	TGTGCCAGCAGTCCCGACAGGGGGCTTTCCTACGAGCAGTACTTC	CASSPDRGLSYEQYF
.	TRBV18	TRBJ2-1	15	.	TGTGCCAGCTCTCCCCCCGGGGGGCCGTATGATGAGCAGTTCTTC	CASSPPGGPYDEQFF
TRBD1	TRBV5-5	TRBJ2-3	14	.	TGTGCCAGCAGCCCCGGGACAGGACGCGATACGCAGTATTTT	CASSPGTGRDTQYF
.	TRBV19	TRBJ2-7	13	.	TGTGCCAGTAGCCCCACCTTATCCTACGAGCAGTACTTC	CASSPTLSYEQYF
.	TRBV5-6	TRBJ1-2	12	.	TGTGCCAGCAGCGAAGTAGGCAGCTTTGACACCTTC	CASSEVGSFDTF
.	TRBV5-4	TRBJ2-7	15	.	TGTGCCAGCAGCTTGGGGAGACAGGAGAACTACGAGCAGTACTTC	CASSLGRQENYEQYF
.	TRBV30	TRBJ2-1	15	.	TGTGCCTGGAAACTGGGCGGGAATGTTTACAATGAGCAGTTCTTC	CAWKLGGNVYNEQFF
.	TRBV6-5	TRBJ1-2	12	.	TGTGCCAGCAGTTATTACGGAGATGGCTACACCTTC	CASSYYGDGYTF
.	TRBV27	TRBJ1-1	14	.	TGTGCCAGCAGTTTTCGGGGGGGGAGCACTGAAGCTTTCTTT	CASSFRGGSTEAFF
.	TRBV19	TRBJ2-5	12	.	TGTGCCAGTAGTACCAATCAAGAGACCCAGTACTTC	CASSTNQETQYF